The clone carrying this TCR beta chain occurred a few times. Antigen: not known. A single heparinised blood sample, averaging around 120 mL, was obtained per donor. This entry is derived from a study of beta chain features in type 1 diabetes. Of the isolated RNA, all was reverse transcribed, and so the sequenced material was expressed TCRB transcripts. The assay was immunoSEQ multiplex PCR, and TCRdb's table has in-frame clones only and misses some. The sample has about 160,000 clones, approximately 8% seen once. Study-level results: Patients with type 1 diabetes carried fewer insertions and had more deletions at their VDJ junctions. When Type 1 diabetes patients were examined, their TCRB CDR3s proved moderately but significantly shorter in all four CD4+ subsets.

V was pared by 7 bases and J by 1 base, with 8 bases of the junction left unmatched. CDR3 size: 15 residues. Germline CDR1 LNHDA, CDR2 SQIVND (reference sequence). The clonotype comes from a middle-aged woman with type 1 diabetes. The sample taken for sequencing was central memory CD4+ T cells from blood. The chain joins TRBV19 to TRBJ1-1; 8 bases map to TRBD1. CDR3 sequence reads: CASTAGGSSNTEAFF. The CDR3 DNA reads TGTGCCAGTACGGCAGGGGGCTCTTCGAACACTGAAGCTTTCTTT. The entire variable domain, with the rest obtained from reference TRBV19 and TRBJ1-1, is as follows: DGGITQSPKYLFRKEGQNVTLSCEQNLNHDAMYWYRQDPGQGLRLIYYSQIVNDFQKGDIAEGYSVSREKKESFPLTVTSAQKNPTAFYLCASTAGGSSNTEAFFGQGTRLTVV.